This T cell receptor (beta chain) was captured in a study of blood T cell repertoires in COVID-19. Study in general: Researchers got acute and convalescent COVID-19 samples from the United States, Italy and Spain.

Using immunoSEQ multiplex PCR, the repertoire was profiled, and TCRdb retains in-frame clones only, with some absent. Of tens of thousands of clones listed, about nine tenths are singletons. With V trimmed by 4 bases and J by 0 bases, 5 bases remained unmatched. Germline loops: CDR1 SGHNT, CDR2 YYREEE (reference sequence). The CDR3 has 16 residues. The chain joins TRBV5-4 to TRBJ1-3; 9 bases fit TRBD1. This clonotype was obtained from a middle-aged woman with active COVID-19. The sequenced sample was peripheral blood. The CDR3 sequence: CASSGGQGASGNTIYF. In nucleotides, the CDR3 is TGTGCCAGCAGCGGGGGACAGGGCGCCTCTGGAAACACCATATATTTT.